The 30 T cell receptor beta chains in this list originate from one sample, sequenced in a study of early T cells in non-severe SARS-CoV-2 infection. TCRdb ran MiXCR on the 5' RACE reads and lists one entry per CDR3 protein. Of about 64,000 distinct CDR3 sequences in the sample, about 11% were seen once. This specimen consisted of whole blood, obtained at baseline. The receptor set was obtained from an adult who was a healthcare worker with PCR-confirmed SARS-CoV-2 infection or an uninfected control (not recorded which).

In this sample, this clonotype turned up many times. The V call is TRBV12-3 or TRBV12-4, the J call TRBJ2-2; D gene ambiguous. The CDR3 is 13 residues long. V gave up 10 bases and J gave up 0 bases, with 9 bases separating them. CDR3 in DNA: TGTGCCACCTTTGAGACGAACACCGGGGAGCTGTTTTTT. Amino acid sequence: CATFETNTGELFF.

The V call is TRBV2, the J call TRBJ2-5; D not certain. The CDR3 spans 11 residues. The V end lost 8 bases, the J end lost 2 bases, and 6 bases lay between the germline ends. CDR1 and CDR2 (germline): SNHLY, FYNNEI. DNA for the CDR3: TGTGCCAGCCTCCTTCAAGAGACCCAGTACTTC. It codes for CASLLQETQYF.

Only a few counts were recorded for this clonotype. Written as DNA, the CDR3 is TGTGCCAGCAGCGGACAGGGGCCCTCAGATACGCAGTATTTT. It specifies CASSGQGPSDTQYF. The genes are TRBV14 and TRBJ2-3; the match to TRBD1 covers 9 bases. Germline V gene sequence: CDR1 SGHDN, CDR2 FVKESK. The CDR3 contains 14 residues. With 5 bases clipped from V and 4 bases from J, the junction kept 4 bases outside the gene matches.

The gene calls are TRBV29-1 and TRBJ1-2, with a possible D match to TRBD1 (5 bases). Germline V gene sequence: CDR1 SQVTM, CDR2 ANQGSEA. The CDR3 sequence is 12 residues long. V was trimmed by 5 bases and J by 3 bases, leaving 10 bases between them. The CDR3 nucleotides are TGCAGCGTTCGGGGGAAGGACTATGGCTACACCTTC. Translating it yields CSVRGKDYGYTF.

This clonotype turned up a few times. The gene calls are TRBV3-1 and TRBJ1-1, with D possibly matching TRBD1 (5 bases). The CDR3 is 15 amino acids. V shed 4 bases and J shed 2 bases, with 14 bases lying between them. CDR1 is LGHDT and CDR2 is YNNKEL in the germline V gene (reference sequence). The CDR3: CASSLQGSVNTEAFF. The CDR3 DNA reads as TGTGCCAGCAGCCTTCAGGGTAGCGTAAACACTGAAGCTTTCTTT.

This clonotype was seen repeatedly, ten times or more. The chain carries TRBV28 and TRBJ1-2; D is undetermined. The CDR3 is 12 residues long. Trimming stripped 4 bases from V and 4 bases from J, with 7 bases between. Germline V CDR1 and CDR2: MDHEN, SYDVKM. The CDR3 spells CASSYQSYGYTF. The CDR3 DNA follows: TGTGCCAGCAGTTATCAATCCTATGGCTACACCTTC.

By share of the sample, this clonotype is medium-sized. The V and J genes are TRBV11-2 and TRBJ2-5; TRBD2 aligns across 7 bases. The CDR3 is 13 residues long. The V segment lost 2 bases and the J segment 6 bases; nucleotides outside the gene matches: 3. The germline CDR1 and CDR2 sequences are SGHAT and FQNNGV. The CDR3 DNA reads TGTGCCAGCAGCTTAAGGGAGGGAAAGACCCAGTACTTC. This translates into CASSLREGKTQYF.

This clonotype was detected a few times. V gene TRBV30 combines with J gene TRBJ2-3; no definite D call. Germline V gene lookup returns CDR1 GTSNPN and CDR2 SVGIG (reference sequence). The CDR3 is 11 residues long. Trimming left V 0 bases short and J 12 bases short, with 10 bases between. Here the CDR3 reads CAWSVQRPQYF. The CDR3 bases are TGTGCCTGGAGTGTACAACGTCCCCAGTATTTT.

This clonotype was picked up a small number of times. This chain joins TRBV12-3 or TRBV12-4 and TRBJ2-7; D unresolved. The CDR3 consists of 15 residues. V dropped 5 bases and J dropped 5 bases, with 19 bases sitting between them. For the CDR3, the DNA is TGTGCCAGCAGTCCCCCCGAACAAGGTTTGAACGAGCAGTACTTC. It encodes CASSPPEQGLNEQYF.

CDR3: CASSRSGQFTEAFF. The CDR3 nucleotides read TGTGCCAGCTCACGATCGGGACAGTTCACTGAAGCTTTCTTT. This chain uses TRBV18 with TRBJ1-1; 7 bases align to TRBD1. CDR1 and CDR2 (germline): KGHSH, LQKENI. J was trimmed by 4 bases and V by 4 bases; bases with no gene match: 6. This CDR3 is 14 amino acids long.

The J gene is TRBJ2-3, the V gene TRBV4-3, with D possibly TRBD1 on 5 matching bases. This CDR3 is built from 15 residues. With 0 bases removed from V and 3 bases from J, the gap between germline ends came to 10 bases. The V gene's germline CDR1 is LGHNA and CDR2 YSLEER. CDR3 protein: CASSQDTPGTDTQYF. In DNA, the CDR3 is TGCGCCAGCAGCCAAGATACCCCAGGGACAGATACGCAGTATTTT.

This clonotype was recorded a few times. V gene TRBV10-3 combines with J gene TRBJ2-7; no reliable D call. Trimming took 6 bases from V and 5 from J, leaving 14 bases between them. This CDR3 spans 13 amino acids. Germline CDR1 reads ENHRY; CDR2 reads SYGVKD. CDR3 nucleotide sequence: TGTGCCATCAGGGCCAGCGTCGCCAACGAGCAGTACTTC. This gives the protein CAIRASVANEQYF.

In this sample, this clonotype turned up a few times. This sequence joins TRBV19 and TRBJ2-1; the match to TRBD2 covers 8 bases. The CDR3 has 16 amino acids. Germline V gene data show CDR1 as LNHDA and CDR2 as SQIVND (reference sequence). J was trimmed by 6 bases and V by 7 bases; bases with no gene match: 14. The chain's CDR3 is CASTLGLGTRPNEQFF. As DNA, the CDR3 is TGTGCCAGTACCCTGGGTCTAGGGACTAGACCCAATGAGCAGTTCTTC.

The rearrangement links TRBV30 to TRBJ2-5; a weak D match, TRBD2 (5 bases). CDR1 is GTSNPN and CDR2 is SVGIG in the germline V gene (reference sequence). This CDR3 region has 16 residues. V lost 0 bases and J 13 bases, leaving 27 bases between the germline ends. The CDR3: CAWSVIGPLNVLAPYF. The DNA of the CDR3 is TGTGCCTGGAGTGTAATTGGGCCCCTTAATGTCCTAGCACCGTACTTC. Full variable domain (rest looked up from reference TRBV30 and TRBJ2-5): SQTIHQWPATLVQPVGSPLSLECTVEGTSNPNLYWYRQAAGRGLQLLFYSVGIGQISSEVPQNLSASRPQDRQFILSSKKLLLSDSGFYLCAWSVIGPLNVLAPYFGPGTRLLVL.

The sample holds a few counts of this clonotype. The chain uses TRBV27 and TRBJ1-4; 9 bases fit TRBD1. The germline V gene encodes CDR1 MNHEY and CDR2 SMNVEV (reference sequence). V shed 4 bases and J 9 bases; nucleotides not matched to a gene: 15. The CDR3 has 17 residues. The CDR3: CASSSLGQGLLPKKLFF. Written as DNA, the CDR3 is TGTGCCAGCAGTTCCCTGGGACAGGGCCTGCTTCCTAAAAAACTGTTTTTT.

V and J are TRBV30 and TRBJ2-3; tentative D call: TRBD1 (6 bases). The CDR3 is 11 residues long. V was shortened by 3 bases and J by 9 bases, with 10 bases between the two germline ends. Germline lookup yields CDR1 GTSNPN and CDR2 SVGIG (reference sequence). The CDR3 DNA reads TGTGCCTGGAGAGAACAGGGAACGCAGTATTTT. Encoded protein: CAWREQGTQYF.

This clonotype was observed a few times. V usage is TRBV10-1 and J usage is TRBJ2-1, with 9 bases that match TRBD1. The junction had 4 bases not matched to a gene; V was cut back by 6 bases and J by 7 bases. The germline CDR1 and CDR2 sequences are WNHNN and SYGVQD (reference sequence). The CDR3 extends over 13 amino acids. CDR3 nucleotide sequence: TGCGCCAGCAGAGCAGACAGGGGGAATGAGCAGTTCTTC. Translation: CASRADRGNEQFF.

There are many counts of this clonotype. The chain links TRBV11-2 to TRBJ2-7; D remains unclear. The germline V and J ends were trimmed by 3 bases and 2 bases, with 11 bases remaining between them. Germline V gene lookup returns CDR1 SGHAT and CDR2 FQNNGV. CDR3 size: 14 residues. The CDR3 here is CASSFFSGPYEQYF. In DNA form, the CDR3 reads TGTGCCAGCAGCTTCTTTTCCGGCCCCTACGAGCAGTACTTC.

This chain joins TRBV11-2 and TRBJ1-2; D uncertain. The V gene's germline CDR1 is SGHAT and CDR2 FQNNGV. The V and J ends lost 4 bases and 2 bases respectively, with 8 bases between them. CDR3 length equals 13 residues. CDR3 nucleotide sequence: TGTGCCAGCAGCTCAGGATGGAACTATGGCTACACCTTC. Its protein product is CASSSGWNYGYTF.

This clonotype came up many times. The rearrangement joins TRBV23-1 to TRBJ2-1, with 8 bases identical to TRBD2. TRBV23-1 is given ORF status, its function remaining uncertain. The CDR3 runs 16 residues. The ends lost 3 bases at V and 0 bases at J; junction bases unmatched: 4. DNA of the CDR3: TGCGCCAGCAGTCAGAGCGGGAGATCCTCCTACAATGAGCAGTTCTTC. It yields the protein CASSQSGRSSYNEQFF.

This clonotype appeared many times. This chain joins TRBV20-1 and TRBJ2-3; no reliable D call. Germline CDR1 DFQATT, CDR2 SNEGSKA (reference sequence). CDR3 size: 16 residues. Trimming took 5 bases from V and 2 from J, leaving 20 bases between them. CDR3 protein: CSAGSLTRYDTDTQYF. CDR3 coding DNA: TGCAGTGCTGGTTCCCTAACGCGATACGACACAGATACGCAGTATTTT.

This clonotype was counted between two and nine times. The CDR3 DNA follows: TGTGCCAGCTCACCGGGTAAGGGCCGCACGAACACCGGGGAGCTGTTTTTT. Its translation: CASSPGKGRTNTGELFF. The chain has TRBV18 and TRBJ2-2; D ambiguous. From germline, CDR1 is KGHSH and CDR2 LQKENI. V gave up 3 bases and J gave up 0 bases, with 14 bases separating them. The CDR3 consists of 17 residues.

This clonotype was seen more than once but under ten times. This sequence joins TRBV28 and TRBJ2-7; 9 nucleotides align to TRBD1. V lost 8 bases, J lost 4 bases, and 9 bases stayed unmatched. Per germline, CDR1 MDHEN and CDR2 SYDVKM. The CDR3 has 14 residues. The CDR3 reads CASSKQGAVYEQYF. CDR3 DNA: TGTGCCAGCTCGAAACAGGGGGCTGTTTACGAGCAGTACTTC.

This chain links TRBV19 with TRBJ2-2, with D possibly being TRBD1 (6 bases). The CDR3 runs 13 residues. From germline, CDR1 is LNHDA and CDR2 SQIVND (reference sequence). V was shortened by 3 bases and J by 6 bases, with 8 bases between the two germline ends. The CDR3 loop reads CASSIEGAGELFF. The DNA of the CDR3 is TGTGCCAGTAGTATTGAGGGGGCCGGGGAGCTGTTTTTT.

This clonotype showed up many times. The CDR3 here is CASSSRQRNGYTF. CDR3 nucleotides: TGTGCCAGCAGCTCCAGACAGCGGAATGGCTACACCTTC. This chain links TRBV7-6 with TRBJ1-2; TRBD1 might be the D (5 bases). The CDR3 has 13 residues. Trimming left V 4 bases short and J 6 bases short, with 12 bases between. Germline lookup yields CDR1 SGHVS and CDR2 FNYEAQ.

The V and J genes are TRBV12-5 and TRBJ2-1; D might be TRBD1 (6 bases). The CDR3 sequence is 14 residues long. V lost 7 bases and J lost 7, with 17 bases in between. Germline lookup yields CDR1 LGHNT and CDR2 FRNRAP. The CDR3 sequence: CASALPERGNEQFF. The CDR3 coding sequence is TGTGCTAGTGCTCTTCCTGAGAGGGGGAATGAGCAGTTCTTC.

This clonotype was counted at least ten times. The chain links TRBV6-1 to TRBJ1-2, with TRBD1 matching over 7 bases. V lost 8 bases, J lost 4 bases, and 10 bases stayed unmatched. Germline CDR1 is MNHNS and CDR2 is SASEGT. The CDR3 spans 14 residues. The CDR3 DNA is TGTGCCAGCCAGGGGGAGTCCCGGGGCTATGGCTACACCTTC. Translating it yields CASQGESRGYGYTF.

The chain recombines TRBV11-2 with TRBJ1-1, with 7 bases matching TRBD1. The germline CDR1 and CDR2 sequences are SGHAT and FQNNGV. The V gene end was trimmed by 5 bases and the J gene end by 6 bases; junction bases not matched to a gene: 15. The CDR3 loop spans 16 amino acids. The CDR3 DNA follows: TGTGCCAGCAGCCATCGCAGGGGGGTGTTCAAGGCTGAAGCTTTCTTT. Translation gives CASSHRRGVFKAEAFF. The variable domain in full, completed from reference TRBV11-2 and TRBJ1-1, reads EAGVAQSPRYKIIEKRQSVAFWCNPISGHATLYWYQQILGQGPKLLIQFQNNGVVDDSQLPKDRFSAERLKGVDSTLKIQPAKLEDSAVYLCASSHRRGVFKAEAFFGQGTRLTVV.

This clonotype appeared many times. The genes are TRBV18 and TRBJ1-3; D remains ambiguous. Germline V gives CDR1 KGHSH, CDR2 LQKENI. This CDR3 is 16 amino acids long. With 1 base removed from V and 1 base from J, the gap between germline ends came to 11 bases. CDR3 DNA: TGTGCCAGCTCACCACAAAGGATGGGGTCTGGAAACACCATATATTTT. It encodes CASSPQRMGSGNTIYF.

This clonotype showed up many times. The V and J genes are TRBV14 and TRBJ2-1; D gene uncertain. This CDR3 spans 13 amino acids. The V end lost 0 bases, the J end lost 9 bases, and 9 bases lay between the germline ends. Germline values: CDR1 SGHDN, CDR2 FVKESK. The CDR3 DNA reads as TGTGCCAGCAGCCAAGATCCCAGGAGTGAGCAGTTCTTC. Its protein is CASSQDPRSEQFF.